This T cell receptor beta chain comes out of a study of T cell responses to AZD1222 COVID-19 vaccine (dated by TCRdb to the early 2020s). Study-level background: A total of under 250 trial participants underwent TCR sequencing, of whom about 210 had received two doses of AZD1222 and around 25 had received two doses of the MenACWY control vaccine. Trial participants were enrolled by age into 18-55, 56-69 and 70-plus year subgroups, with roughly 150, 30 and 60 TCR-sequenced participants respectively. Study-wide findings and limitations: CD4 TCRs associated with the vaccine covered the entire spike protein, and the dominant responses were in regions 160-218 and 743-854. Nearly half of unique spike-specific TCRs reportedly recognized epitopes outside regions mutated in the B.1.351 and B.1.1.7 variants. The 56-69-year group was small, and its depth increase did not reach significance, likely because of low power. Most participants were white British and females outnumbered males, and the authors suggested that clonal diversity may have been underestimated. Only five to seven AZD1222 recipients were SARS-CoV-2 seropositive at baseline, limiting conclusions about previously exposed vaccinees. After two AZD1222 doses, both the breadth and the depth of spike-specific TCRs were significantly higher than at day 0 and than in MenACWY recipients. Because no samples from the day 14 peak response were available, repertoires could be characterized only after the peak T cell response.

The CDR3 regions of human TCRbeta chains were subjected to immunosequencing. In the source study's methods: Repertoire TCRs were matched against a reference library of SARS-CoV-2-specific TCRs generated with the MIRA antigen-specificity platform. Breadth was defined as the fraction of unique TCRs that were SARS-CoV-2-associated, and depth was defined as the fraction of total T cells that were SARS-CoV-2-associated. Each spike-specific TCR was assigned to its reactive spike region and to a CD4 or CD8 class using the MIRA data. Log10-transformed breadth and depth values were compared by one-way ANOVA with Sidak's multiple comparisons tests. In TCRdb, the immuneACCESS table is reduced to in-frame sequences with V and J assigned. These tables do not hold every clone; where another copy was compared, an unresolved V gene accounts for under half, and the others remain unexplained. D and trimming were read from the DNA, whereas the V and J calls and clone size are those reported in that table. This sample has 210,000 or so clones in its table, and just over 90% of those were observed once. Around 1% of the sample comes from the top ten.

Spanning cysteine to phenylalanine, the CDR3 consists of 14 amino acids. The kept DNA is CDR3 alone, 42 bases in frame from the first base. In the germline V gene (reference sequence), CDR1 corresponds to SEHNR and CDR2 to FQNEAQ. Details on this clone: Its antigen target is currently unknown. One end of the junction varies from germline; a read error may be responsible.

In light of the paper, this sample's time point label describes: baseline before first vaccination. The treatment or condition label corresponds to: meningococcal conjugate vaccine given as trial control. The vaccinee samples were drawn from two UK trials, COV001 and COV002, one of which was a single-blind randomized controlled phase 2/3 trial testing AZD1222 (ChAdOx1 nCoV-19) in healthy adults. For TCRbeta chain sequencing, PBMC samples were collected from trial participants at day 0 and at day 28 after the second dose. This specimen was peripheral blood, taken on day 0 of MenACWY control vaccination. This chain is built from TRBV7-9 and TRBJ1-1, with the D gene not confidently named. This clonotype originated in an adult in good health. The CDR3 loop reads CASSPQTGNPEAFF. The DNA sequence reads TGTGCCAGCAGCCCCCAGACGGGGAACCCTGAAGCTTTCTTT.